This T cell receptor (beta chain) was retrieved from a study of shared clonotypes between healthy human individuals. As for the study in general: The donor pool was made up of two women and three men aged 18 to 49. Notes on the study in general: Unshared clonotypes carried lower generation probabilities than those common to all four donors.

Deep was the level at which the assay was run. TCRdb's copy holds only in-frame clones and misses some; the assay was immunoSEQ multiplex PCR. The sample has a few million clones, 80% to 95% seen once. Germline lookup yields CDR1 KGHSH and CDR2 LQKENI. The V gene end was trimmed by 3 bases and the J gene end by 6 bases; junction bases not matched to a gene: 13. The CDR3 length is 16 residues. Concerning this clone: As yet, its antigen is unknown.

The origin of this receptor is a man between 18 and 29 years old in good health. Some clones in this sample may be carry-over from other donors' samples. The gene calls are TRBV18 and TRBJ1-2, with 7 bases aligning to TRBD1. The source material was naive CD4+ T cells from PBMCs. Subset denoted: CD45RA+ positively selected. The CDR3 region has the DNA TGTGCCAGCTCACCCTCGCTTCTACAGGGGCAGGATGGCTACACCTTC. It codes for CASSPSLLQGQDGYTF.